This T cell receptor beta chain was sequenced in a study of shared clonotypes between healthy human individuals (dated by TCRdb to the early 2020s). For the study in its entirety: Three men and a couple of women, aged 18 to 49 years, made up the cohort. Per donor, leukapheresis produced somewhere between about 0.94 and 9 billion PBMCs. For each donor, three plates each were used for CD4 naive and CD4 memory, two plates were used for CD8 naive, and one plate was used for CD8 memory. To estimate repertoire size and how much clonotypes are shared between individuals, the study performed deep sequencing of blood TCR repertoires from about five healthy adults. To increase sequencing depth and limit assay-specific biases, TCR repertoire library preparation and sequencing were carried out by different laboratories using diverse techniques.

The CDR3 has 16 amino acids, counting the end cysteine and phenylalanine. Only the CDR3 DNA stays, 48 bases, in frame from base 1. Per the germline V gene, ENHRY is the CDR1 and SYGVKD is the CDR2. Between the V and J ends, shortened by 7 bases and 2 bases respectively, the junction contains 20 bases. TCR CDR3 regions were amplified from genomic DNA by multiplex PCR using the deep immunoSEQ assay. Genomic DNA extracted from each cell subset was distributed evenly over all wells of several immunoSEQ 96-well plates, and each plate served as one replicate. For sorted subsets, each replicate PCR was loaded with 200 ng genomic DNA, equivalent to 25,000 to 35,000 T cell genomes. The purified libraries were quantified using a Qubit 3.0 fluorometer, sized with a Bioanalyzer 2100, and then quantified again using the KAPA Library Quantification kit. A separate single-read 150-cycle Illumina NextSeq 550 flow cell was used to sequence each immunoSEQ 96-well plate. In the source study's methods: Because the immunoSEQ output included only junctional sequences and no quality scores, the filtering could not be the same as the filtering used for full-length reads. Sequences were annotated with PyIR, a Python wrapper for IgBLAST v1.9, using IMGT germline references to assign V/J genes and CDR3. Any read was removed if the V/J assignment was weak (E-value above 1e-6), the CDR3 was missing, or the read contained stop codons, out-of-frame junctions, or ambiguous translated residues. V3J clonotypes were defined as sequences sharing the same inferred V gene, J gene, and CDR3 amino acid sequence. To compute the percentage overlap between repertoires, the number of shared unique clonotypes was divided by the size of the smaller repertoire. Three approaches were used to assess repertoire richness: RTK rarefaction, the Chao1 estimator, and Recon v2.1 estimates of unobserved clonotypes. OLGA was used to compute generation probabilities for all TCRbeta clonotypes that the gDNA method yielded from a few donors. The source is immuneACCESS, and TCRdb retained only in-frame sequences with V and J called. Part of the clones is not carried over; for the studies checked, unresolved V genes explain less than half of this, and the remainder is unexplained. V and J calls and clone size are given by that table; D and trimming were obtained from the DNA. Across this sample there are about 120,000 clones, with 55% to 70% seen only once. Jointly, the top ten make up roughly 24% of the sample.

What the research found in general, with its limitations: Sampling was restricted to blood, and TCR repertoires in tissues likely differ from the TCR repertoires found in blood. Across four donors, approximately 4.6% of naive CD4, roughly 3.8% of naive CD8, under 2.5% of memory CD4, and under 0.45% of memory CD8 clonotypes were shared. Because the study included a small number of donors, the genetic and exposure-history diversity represented was limited. Compared with non-shared clonotypes, the clonotypes found in all four sorted-subset donors had higher generation probabilities. Rarefaction of sorted-subset datasets indicated incomplete sequencing despite the large sequencing depth. Pairwise subsampling led to the expectation that sequencing depth would affect the degree of clonotype sharing among donors. Naive subsets generally had larger estimated clonotype richness than memory subsets did.

Remarks on this clone: The target of this receptor is not known. One base away there is no much larger clone; base qualities are not given.

Donors were healthy HIV-negative adults with no recently reported acute infections or vaccinations. Every donor was a Caucasian adult living in Nashville, Tennessee, USA. The CD8 memory samples were a combination of magnetically selected CD45RO+ cells and CCR7-negative CD45RA+ effector memory (TemRA) cells. Blood was obtained by leukapheresis, after which PBMCs were separated by Ficoll-Histopaque density gradient centrifugation and cryopreserved in liquid nitrogen vapor phase. Purity and quantity of every magnetically sorted T cell population were checked by analytical flow cytometry. Genomic DNA was isolated from each sorted fraction and quantified by UV absorbance on a Nanodrop 2000c.

The material sequenced was memory CD8+ T cells sorted from blood. Read against the paper, the sample's cell subset or site label means: CD45RO+ cells pooled with CCR7-negative TemRA cells. This clonotype was sampled from a woman younger than 45 in good health. The chain is assembled from TRBV10-3 and TRBJ1-1; the D gene assignment is ambiguous. The DNA reads TGTGCCATCACCCAGCAGAGGTCCGGACGCAACACTGAAGCTTTCTTT. The resulting protein is CAITQQRSGRNTEAFF.